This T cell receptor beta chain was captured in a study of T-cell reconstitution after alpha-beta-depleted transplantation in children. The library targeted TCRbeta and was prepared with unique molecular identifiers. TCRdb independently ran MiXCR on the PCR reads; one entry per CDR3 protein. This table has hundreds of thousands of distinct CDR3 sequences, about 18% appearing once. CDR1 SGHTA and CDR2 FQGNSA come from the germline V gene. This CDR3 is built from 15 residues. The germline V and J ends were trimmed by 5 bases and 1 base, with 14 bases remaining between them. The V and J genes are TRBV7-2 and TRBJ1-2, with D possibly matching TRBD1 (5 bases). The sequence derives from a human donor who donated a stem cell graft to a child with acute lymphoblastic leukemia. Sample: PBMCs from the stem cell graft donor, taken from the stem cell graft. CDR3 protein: CASSPEWGYNYGYTF. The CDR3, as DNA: TGTGCCAGCAGCCCCGAATGGGGCTATAACTATGGCTACACCTTC.